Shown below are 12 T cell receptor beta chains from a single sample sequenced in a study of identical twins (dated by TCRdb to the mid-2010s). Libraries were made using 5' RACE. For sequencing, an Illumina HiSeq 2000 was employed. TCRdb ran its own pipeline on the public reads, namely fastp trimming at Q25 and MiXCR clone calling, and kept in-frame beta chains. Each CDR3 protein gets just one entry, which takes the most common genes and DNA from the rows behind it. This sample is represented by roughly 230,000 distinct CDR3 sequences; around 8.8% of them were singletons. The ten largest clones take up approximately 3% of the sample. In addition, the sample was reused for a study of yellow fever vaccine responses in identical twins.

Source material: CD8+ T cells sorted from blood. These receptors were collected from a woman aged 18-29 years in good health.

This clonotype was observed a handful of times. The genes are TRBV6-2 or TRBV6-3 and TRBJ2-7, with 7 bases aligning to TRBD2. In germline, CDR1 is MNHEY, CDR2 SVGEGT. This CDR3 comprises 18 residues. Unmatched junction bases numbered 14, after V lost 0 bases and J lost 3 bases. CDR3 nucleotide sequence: TGTGCCAGCAGTTACTCGGGAAGTCGGCTAGCGGAGCACTACGAGCAGTACTTC. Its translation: CASSYSGSRLAEHYEQYF.

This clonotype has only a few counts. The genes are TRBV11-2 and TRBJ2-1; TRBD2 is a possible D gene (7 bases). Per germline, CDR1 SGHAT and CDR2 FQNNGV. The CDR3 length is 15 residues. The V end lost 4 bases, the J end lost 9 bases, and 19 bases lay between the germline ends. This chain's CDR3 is CASSSALGGAGEQFF. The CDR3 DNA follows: TGTGCCAGCAGCTCGGCGCTGGGGGGGGCAGGTGAGCAGTTCTTC.

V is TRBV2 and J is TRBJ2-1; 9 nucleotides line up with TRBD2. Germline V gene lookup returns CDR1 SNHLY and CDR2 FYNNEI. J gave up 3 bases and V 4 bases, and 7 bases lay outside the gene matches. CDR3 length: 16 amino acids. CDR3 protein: CASSGETSGIYNEQFF. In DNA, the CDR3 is TGTGCCAGCAGTGGAGAGACTAGCGGTATCTACAATGAGCAGTTCTTC.

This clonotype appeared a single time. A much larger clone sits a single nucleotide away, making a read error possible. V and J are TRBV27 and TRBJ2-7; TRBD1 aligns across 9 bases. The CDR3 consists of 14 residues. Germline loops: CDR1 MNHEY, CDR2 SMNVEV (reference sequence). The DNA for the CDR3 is TGTGCCAGCAGTTTGGACAGGGGCCCCTACGAGCAGAACTTC. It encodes CASSLDRGPYEQNF.

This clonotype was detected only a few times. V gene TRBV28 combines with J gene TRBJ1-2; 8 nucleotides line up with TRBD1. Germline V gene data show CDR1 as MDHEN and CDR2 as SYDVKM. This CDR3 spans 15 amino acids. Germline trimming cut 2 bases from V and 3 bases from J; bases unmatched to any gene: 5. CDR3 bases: TGTGCCAGCAGTTTACCGACAGGGGTTGACTATGGCTACACCTTC. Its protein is CASSLPTGVDYGYTF.

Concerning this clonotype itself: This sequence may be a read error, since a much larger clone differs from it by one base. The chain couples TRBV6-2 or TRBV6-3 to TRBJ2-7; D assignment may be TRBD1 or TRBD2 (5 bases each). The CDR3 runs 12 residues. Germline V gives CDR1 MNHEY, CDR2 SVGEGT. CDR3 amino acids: CASSSTWDEHYF. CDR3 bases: TGTGCCAGCAGTTCCACCTGGGACGAGCATTACTTC.

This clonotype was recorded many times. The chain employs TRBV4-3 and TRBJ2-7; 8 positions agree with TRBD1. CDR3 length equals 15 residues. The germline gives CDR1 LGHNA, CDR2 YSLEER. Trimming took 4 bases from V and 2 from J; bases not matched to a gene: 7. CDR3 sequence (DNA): TGCGCCAGCAGCCCCGGGACAGGCATACCCTACGAGCAGTACTTC. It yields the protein CASSPGTGIPYEQYF.

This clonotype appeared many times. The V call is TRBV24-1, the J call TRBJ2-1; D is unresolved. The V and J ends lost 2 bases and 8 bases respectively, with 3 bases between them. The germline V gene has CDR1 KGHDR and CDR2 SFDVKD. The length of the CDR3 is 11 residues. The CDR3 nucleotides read TGTGCCACCAGTGATTCATATGAGCAGTTCTTC. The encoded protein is CATSDSYEQFF.

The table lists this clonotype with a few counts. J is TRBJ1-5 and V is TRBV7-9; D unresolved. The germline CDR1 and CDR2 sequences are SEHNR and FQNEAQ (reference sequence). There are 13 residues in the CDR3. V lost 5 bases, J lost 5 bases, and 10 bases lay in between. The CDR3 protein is CASSPTSDQPQHF. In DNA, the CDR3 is TGTGCCAGCAGCCCGACGTCAGATCAGCCCCAGCATTTT.

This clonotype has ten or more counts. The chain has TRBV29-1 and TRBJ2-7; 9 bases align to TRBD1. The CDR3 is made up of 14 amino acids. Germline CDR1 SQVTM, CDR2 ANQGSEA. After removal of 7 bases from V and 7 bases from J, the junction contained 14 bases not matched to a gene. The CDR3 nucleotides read TGCAGCGGAACTTTACAGGGGGCGATTGGGGAGCAGTACTTC. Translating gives CSGTLQGAIGEQYF.

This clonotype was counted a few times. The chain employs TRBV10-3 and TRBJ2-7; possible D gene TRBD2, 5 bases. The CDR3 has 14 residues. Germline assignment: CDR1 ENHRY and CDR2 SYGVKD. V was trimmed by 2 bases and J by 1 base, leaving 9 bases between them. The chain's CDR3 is CAISERGPSYEQYF. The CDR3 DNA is TGTGCCATCAGTGAGAGAGGGCCATCCTACGAGCAGTACTTC.

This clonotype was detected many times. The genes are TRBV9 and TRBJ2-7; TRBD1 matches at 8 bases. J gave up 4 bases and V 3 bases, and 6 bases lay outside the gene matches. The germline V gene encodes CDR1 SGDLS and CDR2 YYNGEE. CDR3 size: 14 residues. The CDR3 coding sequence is TGTGCCAGCAGCGGAAGGACAGGGCCATACGAGCAGTACTTC. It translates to CASSGRTGPYEQYF.